This T cell receptor (beta chain) was captured by sequencing in a study of radiotherapy plus CTLA-4 blockade in lung cancer. With 8 bases clipped from V and 1 base from J, the junction kept 17 bases outside the gene matches. Germline assignment: CDR1 LNHDA and CDR2 SQIVND (reference sequence). This CDR3 is 18 amino acids long. Using immunoSEQ multiplex PCR, the repertoire was profiled, and TCRdb retains in-frame clones only, with some absent. This sample has 120,000 or so clones, with nearly 80% found just once. J is TRBJ2-7 and V is TRBV19; 10 bases line up with TRBD2. The sample here was peripheral blood, taken from a patient treated with radiotherapy plus ipilimumab. The receptor's source is a human donor with non-small cell lung cancer who had a partial response to radiotherapy plus ipilimumab. The CDR3 bases are TGTGCCAGTCTCACTAGCGGGAAAAGGGTAAGAGGGTCCTACGAGCAGTACGTC. Translating gives CASLTSGKRVRGSYEQYV.